Listed here are 13 T cell receptor beta chains from one sample, sequenced in a study of blood T cell repertoires in COVID-19. Using immunoSEQ multiplex PCR, the repertoire was profiled, and TCRdb retains in-frame clones only, with some absent. The repertoire holds 200,000 or so clones, with approximately 79% as singletons. Sample: peripheral blood. The receptor set was obtained from a man aged 25 to 40 with active or convalescent COVID-19.

This chain joins TRBV28 and TRBJ1-2; tentatively, D is TRBD1 (5 bases). This CDR3 is 16 amino acids long. In germline, CDR1 is MDHEN, CDR2 SYDVKM. Trimming took 7 bases from V and 4 from J, leaving 22 bases between them. CDR3 residues: CASIGVRGGTSYGYTF. The CDR3 DNA is TGTGCCAGCATTGGGGTACGGGGGGGTACGAGCTATGGCTACACCTTC.

CDR3 amino acids: CASSFRDRGGETQYF. Here the CDR3 DNA reads TGTGCCAGCAGTTTTAGGGACAGGGGTGGTGAGACCCAGTACTTC. The V call is TRBV28, the J call TRBJ2-5, with TRBD1 matching 10 bases. This CDR3 region has 15 residues. CDR1 and CDR2 (germline): MDHEN, SYDVKM. The trim removed 3 bases at V and 5 bases at J, leaving 6 bases unmatched. Combining the CDR3 with reference TRBV28 and TRBJ2-5 gives the whole variable domain DVKVTQSSRYLVKRTGEKVFLECVQDMDHENMFWYRQDPGLGLRLIYFSYDVKMKEKGDIPEGYSVSREKKERFSLILESASTNQTSMYLCASSFRDRGGETQYFGPGTRLLVL.

As for this clone: Within the sample, other DNA sequences also encode this same CDR3. This chain uses TRBV6-1 with TRBJ1-3, with 7 nucleotides matching TRBD1. Per germline, CDR1 MNHNS and CDR2 SASEGT. The CDR3 has 16 residues. Trimming at V came to 1 base and at J to 0 bases, leaving 3 bases not matched to a gene. The chain's CDR3 is CASSEVRGSSGNTIYF. In nucleotides, the CDR3 is TGTGCCAGCAGTGAAGTCAGGGGGTCCTCTGGAAACACCATATATTTT.

This clone has just one count. The rearrangement joins TRBV6-5 to TRBJ1-1; D is unresolved. V lost 10 bases and J lost 5, with 8 bases in between. The CDR3 loop spans 10 amino acids. Germline V CDR1 and CDR2: MNHEY, SVGAGI. The CDR3, as DNA: TGTGCCACGGGTCGTACTGAAGCTTTCTTT. Translating gives CATGRTEAFF.

V usage is TRBV5-1 and J usage is TRBJ1-3, with 7 bases lining up with TRBD1. Germline V gives CDR1 SGHRS, CDR2 YFSETQ. CDR3 size: 14 residues. After removal of 5 bases from V and 0 bases from J, the junction contained 2 bases not matched to a gene. The CDR3 coding sequence is TGCGCCAGCAGTTGGGACAGCTCTGGAAACACCATATATTTT. Residues: CASSWDSSGNTIYF.

V gene TRBV12-5 combines with J gene TRBJ1-2; D call uncertain. This CDR3 region has 15 residues. Trimming stripped 5 bases from V and 3 bases from J, with 16 bases between. Germline V lookup: CDR1 LGHNT, CDR2 FRNRAP. CDR3 nucleotides: TGTGCTAGTGGTCTTGGCCTGGAGGAAGACTATGGCTACACCTTC. Translation: CASGLGLEEDYGYTF. The entire variable domain, with the rest obtained from reference TRBV12-5 and TRBJ1-2, is as follows: DARVTQTPRHKVTEMGQEVTMRCQPILGHNTVFWYRQTMMQGLELLAYFRNRAPLDDSGMPKDRFSAEMPDATLATLKIQPSEPRDSAVYFCASGLGLEEDYGYTFGSGTRLTVV.

J is TRBJ1-5 and V is TRBV19, with D perhaps TRBD1 (6 bases). Deletions cut 9 bases from V and 3 bases from J, with 12 bases between. Germline loops: CDR1 LNHDA, CDR2 SQIVND (reference sequence). The CDR3 totals 13 residues. The CDR3 sequence is CASITGNNQPQHF. The CDR3 DNA reads as TGTGCCAGCATTACAGGGAACAATCAGCCCCAGCATTTT.

The chain is built from TRBV7-6 and TRBJ1-1; 8 positions agree with TRBD1. The CDR3 has 15 amino acids. Germline loops: CDR1 SGHVS, CDR2 FNYEAQ. Trimming cost V 5 bases and J 4 bases; bases outside gene matches: 9. CDR3 in DNA: TGTGCCAGCAGCCCTTTTAATACAGGGGGCACTGAAGCTTTCTTT. Its translation is CASSPFNTGGTEAFF. The variable domain in full, completed from reference TRBV7-6 and TRBJ1-1, reads GAGVSQSPRYKVTKRGQDVALRCDPISGHVSLYWYRQALGQGPEFLTYFNYEAQQDKSGLPNDRFSAERPEGSISTLTIQRTEQRDSAMYRCASSPFNTGGTEAFFGQGTRLTVV.

The rearrangement joins TRBV19 to TRBJ1-5; TRBD1 matches 7 bases. The V segment lost 7 bases and the J segment 6 bases; nucleotides outside the gene matches: 12. CDR1 LNHDA and CDR2 SQIVND come from the germline V gene (reference sequence). This CDR3 contains 15 residues. Written as DNA, the CDR3 is TGTGCCAGTACCGAACAGGGGTCTGGTCGTCAGCCCCAGCATTTT. This codes for CASTEQGSGRQPQHF.

This clone was observed a single time. This chain connects TRBV11-3 to TRBJ2-2; possibly TRBD1 for D (7 bases). Germline lookup yields CDR1 SGHNT and CDR2 YENEEA. Trimming shortened V by 0 bases and J by 6 bases, and 17 bases separated the two germline ends. This CDR3 has 17 residues. CDR3 nucleotides: TGTGCCAGCAGCTTAGATGAATGGGTCAGGGGGGCCGGGGAGCTGTTTTTT. Translated: CASSLDEWVRGAGELFF.

The rearrangement uses TRBV19 and TRBJ1-1, with 8 bases that match TRBD1. CDR3 length: 15 residues. Per germline, CDR1 LNHDA and CDR2 SQIVND (reference sequence). The J segment lost 1 base and the V segment lost 4 bases, leaving 5 bases of the junction unmatched. CDR3 DNA sequence: TGTGCCAGTAGTACGAGGACAGGGCAGAACACTGAAGCTTTCTTT. This gives the protein CASSTRTGQNTEAFF.

The chain recombines TRBV5-1 with TRBJ1-4; D is ambiguous. Trimming pared 4 bases from V and 6 bases from J, leaving 22 bases between. Germline V gene data show CDR1 as SGHRS and CDR2 as YFSETQ. The CDR3 loop spans 17 amino acids. The chain's CDR3 is CASSPGVARSGDEKLFF. The CDR3 DNA reads TGCGCCAGCAGCCCGGGCGTCGCCCGAAGCGGGGATGAAAAACTGTTTTTT.

The chain links TRBV19 to TRBJ1-2, with a weak D call TRBD1 (5 bases). V dropped 9 bases and J dropped 1 base, with 18 bases sitting between them. In germline, CDR1 is LNHDA, CDR2 SQIVND (reference sequence). The CDR3 loop spans 15 amino acids. The chain's CDR3 is CASKDGPGINYGYTF. In DNA, the CDR3 is TGTGCCAGCAAAGATGGTCCAGGGATTAACTATGGCTACACCTTC.